This T cell receptor (beta chain) was identified in a study of read filtering for tumor transcriptome and immune sequencing. Whole-study results and caveats: The CD138-negative fraction was mixed bone marrow immune cells, not pure T cells.

Molecular barcoded adaptors covering alpha/delta and beta/gamma chains were used on approximately 400 ng RNA. MiXCR, applied by TCRdb to the reads, yields one record per CDR3 protein. Among 94,000 or so distinct CDR3 sequences listed, approximately 13% were seen once. This clonotype was counted between two and nine times. As yet, its antigen is unknown. The CDR3 loop spans 15 amino acids. Trimming left V 2 bases short and J 5 bases short, with 13 bases between. CDR1 is LNHNV, CDR2 YYDKDF, per germline (reference sequence). The chain uses TRBV15 and TRBJ2-1, with a weak D call TRBD2 (5 bases). Specimen: a population of CD138-negative cells sorted from bone marrow. This clonotype was obtained from a donor aged 40 or over with multiple myeloma. The chain's CDR3 is CATSRSDSPDNEQFF. CDR3 DNA: TGTGCCACCAGCAGATCGGACTCGCCGGACAATGAGCAGTTCTTC.